One TCR beta chain is described in this entry. The antigen remains unidentified. The source of the sample is a study of cytomegalovirus exposure and HLA in healthy donors. Whole-study results and caveats: Previous analysis showed most TCR beta V segments were productive about 90% or about 30% of the time.

The germline V and J ends were trimmed by 2 bases and 2 bases, with 15 bases remaining between them. Germline V gene lookup returns CDR1 SGHAT and CDR2 FQNNGV. This CDR3 has 16 amino acids. Both 60 Vbeta primers and 13 Jbeta primers went into the PCR. Sequencing was performed with immunoSEQ multiplex PCR; in TCRdb, only in-frame clones are kept and a portion is missing. Of roughly 150,000 clones listed, roughly 87% are singletons. The sequenced material came from PBMCs. The sequence derives from a girl under 18 in good health and CMV-seropositive. The V call is TRBV11-2, the J call TRBJ1-1; the D is unclear. The CDR3 region has the DNA TGTGCCAGCAGCTTACGCTTGGGGAGCGGTAACACTGAAGCTTTCTTT. This sequence encodes CASSLRLGSGNTEAFF.